This TCR beta chain was captured in a study of T cell repertoires in aging, cancer and after chemotherapy. Study details: Pre- and post-chemotherapy samples were paired from chronic lymphocytic leukemia patients treated with fludarabine- or bendamustine-based regimens.

TCR beta rearrangements were amplified from peripheral blood genomic DNA. Rearranged V-D-J TRB sequences were amplified with a mixed TRB-A/B primer pool. A single record per CDR3 protein comes from TCRdb applying MiXCR to the multiplex PCR reads. The sample shows 1,500 or so distinct CDR3 sequences, 60% of them seen only once. General study findings and limits: In healthy donors, age-related TCR diversity loss mainly reflected lost richness. Immunological memory after chemotherapy cannot be judged from the repertoire data. Median generation probability rose over the chemotherapy interval in each cancer cohort, suggesting rebound thymic output.

About this clonotype: Its antigen is not identified.

Germline CDR1 and CDR2: GTSNPN and SVGIG (reference sequence). The CDR3 consists of 17 residues. Trimming took 4 bases from V and 4 from J, leaving 25 bases between them. This chain joins TRBV30 and TRBJ1-1; TRBD1 might be the D (6 bases). Sequencing input: blood. The TCR was taken from a human donor with a blood cancer. This CDR3 is CAWKIGVLVSGATEAFF. The CDR3 coding sequence is TGTGCCTGGAAGATCGGGGTTTTGGTATCAGGGGCCACTGAAGCTTTCTTT. Drawing the rest from reference TRBV30 and TRBJ1-1, the complete variable domain is SQTIHQWPATLVQPVGSPLSLECTVEGTSNPNLYWYRQAAGRGLQLLFYSVGIGQISSEVPQNLSASRPQDRQFILSSKKLLLSDSGFYLCAWKIGVLVSGATEAFFGQGTRLTVV.